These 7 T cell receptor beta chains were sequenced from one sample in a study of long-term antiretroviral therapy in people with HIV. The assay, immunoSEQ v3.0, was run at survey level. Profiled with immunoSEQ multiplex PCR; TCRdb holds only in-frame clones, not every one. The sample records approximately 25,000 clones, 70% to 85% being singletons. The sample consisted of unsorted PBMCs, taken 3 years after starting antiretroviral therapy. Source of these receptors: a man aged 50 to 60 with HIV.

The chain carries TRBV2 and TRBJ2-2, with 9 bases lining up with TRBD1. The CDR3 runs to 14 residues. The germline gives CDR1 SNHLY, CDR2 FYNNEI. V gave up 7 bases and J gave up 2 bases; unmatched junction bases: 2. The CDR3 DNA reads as TGTGCCAGCAACAGGGGGCGAAACACCGGGGAGCTGTTTTTT. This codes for CASNRGRNTGELFF. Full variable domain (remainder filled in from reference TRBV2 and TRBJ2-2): EPEVTQTPSHQVTQMGQEVILRCVPISNHLYFYWYRQILGQKVEFLVSFYNNEISEKSEIFDDQFSVERPDGSNFTLKIRSTKLEDSAMYFCASNRGRNTGELFFGEGSRLTVL.

The CDR3 DNA follows: TGCGCCAGCAGCTTGTCCTCCCACCTCTACGAGCAGTACTTC. Its protein is CASSLSSHLYEQYF. V gene TRBV5-1 combines with J gene TRBJ2-7; no definite D call. Trimming shortened V by 1 base and J by 3 bases, and 11 bases separated the two germline ends. Germline V gene data show CDR1 as SGHRS and CDR2 as YFSETQ. This CDR3 has 14 amino acids. Variable domain in full (rest from reference TRBV5-1 and TRBJ2-7): KAGVTQTPRYLIKTRGQQVTLSCSPISGHRSVSWYQQTPGQGLQFLFEYFSETQRNKGNFPGRFSGRQFSNSRSEMNVSTLELGDSALYLCASSLSSHLYEQYFGPGTRLTVT.

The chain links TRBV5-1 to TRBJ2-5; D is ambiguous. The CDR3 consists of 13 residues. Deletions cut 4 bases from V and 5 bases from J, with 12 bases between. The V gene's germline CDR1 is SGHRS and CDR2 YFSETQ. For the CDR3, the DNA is TGCGCCAGCAGCGTCCCCGGCGCGGAGACCCAGTACTTC. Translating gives CASSVPGAETQYF.

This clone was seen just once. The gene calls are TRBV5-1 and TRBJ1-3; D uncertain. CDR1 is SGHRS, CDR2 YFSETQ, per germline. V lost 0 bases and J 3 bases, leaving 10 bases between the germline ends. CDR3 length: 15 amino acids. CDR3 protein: CASSLGPGIGNTIYF. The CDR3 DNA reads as TGCGCCAGCAGCTTGGGGCCGGGTATTGGAAACACCATATATTTT.

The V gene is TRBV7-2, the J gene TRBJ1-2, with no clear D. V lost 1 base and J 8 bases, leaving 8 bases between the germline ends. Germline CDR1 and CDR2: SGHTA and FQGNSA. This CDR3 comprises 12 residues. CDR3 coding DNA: TGTGCCAGCAGCTTAGGGTTTGGGGGCTACACCTTC. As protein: CASSLGFGGYTF.

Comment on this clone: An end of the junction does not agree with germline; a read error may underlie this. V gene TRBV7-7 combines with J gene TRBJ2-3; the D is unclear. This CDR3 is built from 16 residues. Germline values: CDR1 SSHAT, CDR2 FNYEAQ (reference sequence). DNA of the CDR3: TGTGCTAGCAGCTTATCGCCCTGGTTGAGCACAGATACGCAGTATTTT. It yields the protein CASSLSPWLSTDTQYF.

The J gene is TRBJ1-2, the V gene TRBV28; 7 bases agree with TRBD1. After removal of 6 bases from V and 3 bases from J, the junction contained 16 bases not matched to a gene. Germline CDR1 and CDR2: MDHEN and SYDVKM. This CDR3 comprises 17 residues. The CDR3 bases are TGTGCCAGCAGGGGGGGTGACAGGGTTGCGGATTACTATGGCTACACCTTC. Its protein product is CASRGGDRVADYYGYTF.